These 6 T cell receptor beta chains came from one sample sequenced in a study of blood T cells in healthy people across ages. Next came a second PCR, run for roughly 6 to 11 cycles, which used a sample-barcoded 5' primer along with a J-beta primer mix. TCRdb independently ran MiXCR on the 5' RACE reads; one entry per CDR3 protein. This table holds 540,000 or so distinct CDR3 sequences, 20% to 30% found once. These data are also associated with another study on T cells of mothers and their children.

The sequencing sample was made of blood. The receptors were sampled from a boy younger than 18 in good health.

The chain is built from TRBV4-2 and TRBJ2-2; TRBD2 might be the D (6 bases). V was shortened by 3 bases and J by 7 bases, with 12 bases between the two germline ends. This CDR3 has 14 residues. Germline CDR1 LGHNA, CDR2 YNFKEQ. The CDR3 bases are TGTGCCAGCAGCCAGGGAGGACGTTTCGGGGAGCTGTTTTTT. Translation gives CASSQGGRFGELFF.

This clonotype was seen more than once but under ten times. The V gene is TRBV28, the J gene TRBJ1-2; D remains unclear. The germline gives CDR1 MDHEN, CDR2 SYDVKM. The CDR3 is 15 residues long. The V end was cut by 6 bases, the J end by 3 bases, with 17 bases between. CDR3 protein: CASSPGGRTYYGYTF. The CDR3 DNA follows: TGTGCCAGCAGCCCCGGAGGTAGGACTTACTATGGCTACACCTTC.

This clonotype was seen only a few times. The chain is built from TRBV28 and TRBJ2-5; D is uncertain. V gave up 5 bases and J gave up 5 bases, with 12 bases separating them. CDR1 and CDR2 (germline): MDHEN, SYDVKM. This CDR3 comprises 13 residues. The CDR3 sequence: CASSEGLGETQYF. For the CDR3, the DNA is TGTGCCAGCAGTGAAGGGCTTGGGGAGACCCAGTACTTC.

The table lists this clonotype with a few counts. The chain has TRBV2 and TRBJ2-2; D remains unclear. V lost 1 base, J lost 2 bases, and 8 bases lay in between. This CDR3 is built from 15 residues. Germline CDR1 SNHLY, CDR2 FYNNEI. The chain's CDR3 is CASSEVGRNTGELFF. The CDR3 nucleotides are TGTGCCAGCAGTGAAGTCGGCCGAAACACCGGGGAGCTGTTTTTT.

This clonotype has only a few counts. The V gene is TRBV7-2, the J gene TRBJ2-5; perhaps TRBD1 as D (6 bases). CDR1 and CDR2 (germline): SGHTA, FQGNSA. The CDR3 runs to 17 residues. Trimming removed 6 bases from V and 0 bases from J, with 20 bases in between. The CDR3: CASSRIPHRQDQETQYF. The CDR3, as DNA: TGTGCCAGCAGTCGGATCCCCCACAGACAGGACCAAGAGACCCAGTACTTC.

For the CDR3, the DNA is TGTGCCAGCAGCCCCCAGGGGCCTCCCGATACGCAGTATTTT. Its protein product is CASSPQGPPDTQYF. The chain carries TRBV9 and TRBJ2-3, with D tentatively TRBD1 (6 bases). This CDR3 region has 14 residues. Trimming removed 4 bases at V and 6 bases at J, with 15 bases between. In germline, CDR1 is SGDLS, CDR2 YYNGEE.